This T cell receptor beta chain originates from a study of patients and donors after allogeneic stem cell transplantation. TCRdb re-called the RT-PCR reads with MiXCR, one entry per CDR3 protein. The sample includes hundreds of thousands of distinct CDR3 sequences, 16% seen only once; the top ten take less than 9.5%. Germline V gene data show CDR1 as SGHAT and CDR2 as FQNNGV. CDR3 length: 15 residues. V was clipped by 5 bases and J by 4 bases; unmatched bases: 6. This sequence was found in a human donor who was either an allogeneic HSCT recipient or a stem cell or donor lymphocyte infusion donor (not recorded which). It is not recorded whose cells these are; they may come from a transplant donor. This chain joins TRBV11-2 and TRBJ1-3; 9 bases are a match to TRBD1. Source material: blood, either unsorted or a sorted T cell fraction (not recorded which). The CDR3 loop is CASSATGGGGNTIYF. The CDR3 DNA is TGTGCCAGCAGCGCGACAGGGGGTGGAGGAAACACCATATATTTT. Full variable domain (remainder filled in from reference TRBV11-2 and TRBJ1-3): EAGVAQSPRYKIIEKRQSVAFWCNPISGHATLYWYQQILGQGPKLLIQFQNNGVVDDSQLPKDRFSAERLKGVDSTLKIQPAKLEDSAVYLCASSATGGGGNTIYFGEGSWLTVV.